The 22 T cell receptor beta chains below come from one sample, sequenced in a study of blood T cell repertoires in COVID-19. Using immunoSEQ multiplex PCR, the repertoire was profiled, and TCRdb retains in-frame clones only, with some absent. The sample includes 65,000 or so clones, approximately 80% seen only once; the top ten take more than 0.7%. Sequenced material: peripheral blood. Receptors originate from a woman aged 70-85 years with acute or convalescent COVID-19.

The CDR3 is CASSIKIAGAVSNSYNEQFF. The CDR3 DNA is TGTGCCAGTAGTATTAAGATAGCGGGGGCCGTCTCGAACTCCTACAATGAGCAGTTCTTC. The chain recombines TRBV19 with TRBJ2-1, with 9 bases lining up with TRBD2. Germline V gene lookup returns CDR1 LNHDA and CDR2 SQIVND (reference sequence). This CDR3 contains 20 residues. V trimming: 3 bases; J trimming: 0 bases; junction bases outside the gene matches: 15.

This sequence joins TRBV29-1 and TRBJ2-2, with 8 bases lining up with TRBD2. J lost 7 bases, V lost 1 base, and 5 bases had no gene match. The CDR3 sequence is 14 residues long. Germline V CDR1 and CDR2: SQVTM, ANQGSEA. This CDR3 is CSVEGLAGIGELFF. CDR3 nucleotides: TGCAGCGTTGAAGGGCTAGCGGGTATCGGGGAGCTGTTTTTT.

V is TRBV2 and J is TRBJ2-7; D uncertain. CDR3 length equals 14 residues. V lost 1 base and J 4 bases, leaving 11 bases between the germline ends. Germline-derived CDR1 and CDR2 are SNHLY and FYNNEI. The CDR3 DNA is TGTGCCAGCAGTGAAGGTAGCCCTGGGTACGAGCAGTACTTC. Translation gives CASSEGSPGYEQYF.

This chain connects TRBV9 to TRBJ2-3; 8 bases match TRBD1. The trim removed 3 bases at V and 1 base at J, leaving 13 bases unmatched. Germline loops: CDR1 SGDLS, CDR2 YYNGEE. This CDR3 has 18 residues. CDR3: CASSAQGGVTGGTDTQYF. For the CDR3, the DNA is TGTGCCAGCAGCGCGCAGGGGGGTGTGACAGGGGGCACAGATACGCAGTATTTT.

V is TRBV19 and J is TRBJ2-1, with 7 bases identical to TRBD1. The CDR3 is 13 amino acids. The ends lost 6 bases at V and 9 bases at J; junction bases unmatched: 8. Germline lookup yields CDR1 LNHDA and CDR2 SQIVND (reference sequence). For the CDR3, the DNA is TGTGCCAGTAGCTCAGACAGGGAAGGTGAGCAGTTCTTC. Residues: CASSSDREGEQFF.

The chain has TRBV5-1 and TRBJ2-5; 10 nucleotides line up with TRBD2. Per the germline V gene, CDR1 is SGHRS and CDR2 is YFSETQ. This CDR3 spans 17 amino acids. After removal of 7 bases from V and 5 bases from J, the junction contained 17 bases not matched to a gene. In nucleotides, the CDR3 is TGCGCCAGCGGCGGGAGGTTGATAGCGGGGGGCGCGGAGACCCAGTACTTC. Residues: CASGGRLIAGGAETQYF.

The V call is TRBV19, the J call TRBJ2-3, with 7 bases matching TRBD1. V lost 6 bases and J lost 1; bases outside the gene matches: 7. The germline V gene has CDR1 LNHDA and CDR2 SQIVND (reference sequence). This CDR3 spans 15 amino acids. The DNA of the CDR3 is TGTGCCAGTAGGCCGACAGGGAAAGGCACAGATACGCAGTATTTT. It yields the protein CASRPTGKGTDTQYF.

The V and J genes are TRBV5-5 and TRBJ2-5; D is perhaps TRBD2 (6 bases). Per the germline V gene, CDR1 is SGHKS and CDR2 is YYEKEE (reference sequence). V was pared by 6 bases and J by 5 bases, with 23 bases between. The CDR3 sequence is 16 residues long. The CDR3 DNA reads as TGTGCCAGCATCCGTAGACTAGATGCTTATGGGGAGACCCAGTACTTC. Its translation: CASIRRLDAYGETQYF.

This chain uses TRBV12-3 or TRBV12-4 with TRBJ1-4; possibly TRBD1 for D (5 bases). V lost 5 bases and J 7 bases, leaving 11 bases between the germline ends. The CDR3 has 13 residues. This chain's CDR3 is CASSQGVLEKLFF. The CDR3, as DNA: TGTGCCAGCAGTCAGGGTGTTCTTGAAAAACTGTTTTTT.

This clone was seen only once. The DNA of the CDR3 is TGTGCCAGCAGTTTGAGGGAGGGAAAACTGTTTTTT. Protein: CASSLREGKLFF. J is TRBJ1-4 and V is TRBV12-3 or TRBV12-4; D not certain. Trimming shortened V by 3 bases and J by 10 bases, and 9 bases separated the two germline ends. The CDR3 length is 12 residues.

The CDR3 DNA follows: TGTGCCAGCAGCCAAATCTGGGACTCCTCCTACGAGCAGTACTTC. It yields the protein CASSQIWDSSYEQYF. The chain combines TRBV4-2 with TRBJ2-7, with D maybe TRBD2 (6 bases). This CDR3 is built from 15 residues. Germline values: CDR1 LGHNA, CDR2 YNFKEQ. The V end was cut by 2 bases, the J end by 0 bases, with 11 bases between.

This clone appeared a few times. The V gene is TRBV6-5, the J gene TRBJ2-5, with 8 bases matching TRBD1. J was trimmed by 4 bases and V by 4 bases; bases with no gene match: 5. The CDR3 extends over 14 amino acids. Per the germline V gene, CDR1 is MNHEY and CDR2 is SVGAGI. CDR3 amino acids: CASSSRGQGETQYF. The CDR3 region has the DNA TGTGCCAGCAGTTCCAGGGGGCAGGGAGAGACCCAGTACTTC.

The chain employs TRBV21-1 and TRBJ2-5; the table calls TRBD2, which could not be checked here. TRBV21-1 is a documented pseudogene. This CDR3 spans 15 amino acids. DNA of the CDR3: TGTGCCAGCAGCAAGGTCGGCGGGGGGGAGGAGACCCAGTACTTC. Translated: CASSKVGGGEETQYF.

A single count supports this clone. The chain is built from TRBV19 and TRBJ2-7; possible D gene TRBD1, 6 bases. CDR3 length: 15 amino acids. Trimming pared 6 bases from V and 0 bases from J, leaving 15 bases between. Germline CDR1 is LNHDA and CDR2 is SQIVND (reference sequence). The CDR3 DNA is TGTGCCAGTAGGACTGACAGGTCTTCCTCCTACGAGCAGTACTTC. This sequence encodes CASRTDRSSSYEQYF. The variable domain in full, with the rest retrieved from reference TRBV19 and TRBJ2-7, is DGGITQSPKYLFRKEGQNVTLSCEQNLNHDAMYWYRQDPGQGLRLIYYSQIVNDFQKGDIAEGYSVSREKKESFPLTVTSAQKNPTAFYLCASRTDRSSSYEQYFGPGTRLTVT.

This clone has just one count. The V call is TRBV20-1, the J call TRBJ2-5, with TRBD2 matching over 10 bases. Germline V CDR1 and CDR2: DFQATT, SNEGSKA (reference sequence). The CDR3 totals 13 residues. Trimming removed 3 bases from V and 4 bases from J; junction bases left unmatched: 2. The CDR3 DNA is TGCAGTGCTAGTATAGCGGGGGGAGAGACCCAGTACTTC. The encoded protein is CSASIAGGETQYF.

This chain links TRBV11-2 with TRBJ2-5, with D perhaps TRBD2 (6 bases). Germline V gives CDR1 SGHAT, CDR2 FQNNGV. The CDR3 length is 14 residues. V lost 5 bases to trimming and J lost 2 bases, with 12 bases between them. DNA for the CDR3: TGTGCCAGCAGCCTTGGGACTTTACAAGAGACCCAGTACTTC. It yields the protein CASSLGTLQETQYF.

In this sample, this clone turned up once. DNA of the CDR3: TGTGCCAGCAGCCTAGACAGGGGAAACGAAAAACTGTTTTTT. It encodes CASSLDRGNEKLFF. This chain connects TRBV5-4 to TRBJ1-4; TRBD1 matches at 8 bases. The CDR3 contains 14 residues. Germline CDR1 is SGHNT and CDR2 is YYREEE (reference sequence). The V and J ends lost 4 bases and 8 bases, in that order; junction bases with no gene match: 7.

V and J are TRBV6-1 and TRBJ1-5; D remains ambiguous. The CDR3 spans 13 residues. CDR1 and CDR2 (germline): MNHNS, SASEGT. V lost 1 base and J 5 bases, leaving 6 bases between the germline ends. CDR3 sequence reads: CASSEGLHQPQHF. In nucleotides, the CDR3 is TGTGCCAGCAGTGAAGGGCTCCATCAGCCCCAGCATTTT.

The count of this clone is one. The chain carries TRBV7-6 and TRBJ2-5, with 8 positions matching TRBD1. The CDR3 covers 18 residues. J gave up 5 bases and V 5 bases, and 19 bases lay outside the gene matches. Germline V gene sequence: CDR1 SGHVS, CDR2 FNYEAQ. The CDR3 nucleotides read TGTGCCAGCAGCCGAACCCAGGGGGCACGTAGGACAATTGAGACCCAGTACTTC. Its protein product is CASSRTQGARRTIETQYF.

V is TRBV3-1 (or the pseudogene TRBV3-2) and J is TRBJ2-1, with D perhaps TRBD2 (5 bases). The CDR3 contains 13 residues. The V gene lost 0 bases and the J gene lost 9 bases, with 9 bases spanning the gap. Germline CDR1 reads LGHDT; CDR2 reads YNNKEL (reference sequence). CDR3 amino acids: CASSQDLLAEQFF. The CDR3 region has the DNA TGTGCCAGCAGCCAAGATCTCCTAGCTGAGCAGTTCTTC.

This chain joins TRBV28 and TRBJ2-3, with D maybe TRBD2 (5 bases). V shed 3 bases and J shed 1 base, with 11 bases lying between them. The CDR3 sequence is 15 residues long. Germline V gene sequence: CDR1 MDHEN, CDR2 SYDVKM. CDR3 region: CASSFLVGGTDTQYF. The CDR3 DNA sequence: TGTGCCAGCAGTTTTTTGGTCGGGGGCACAGATACGCAGTATTTT. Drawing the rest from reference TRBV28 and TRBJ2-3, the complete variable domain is DVKVTQSSRYLVKRTGEKVFLECVQDMDHENMFWYRQDPGLGLRLIYFSYDVKMKEKGDIPEGYSVSREKKERFSLILESASTNQTSMYLCASSFLVGGTDTQYFGPGTRLTVL.

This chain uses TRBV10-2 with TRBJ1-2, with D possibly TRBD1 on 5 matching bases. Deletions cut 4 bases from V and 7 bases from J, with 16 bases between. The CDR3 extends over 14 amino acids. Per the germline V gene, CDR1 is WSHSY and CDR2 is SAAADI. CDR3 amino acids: CASSGGAGLSGYTF. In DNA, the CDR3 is TGCGCCAGCAGTGGGGGCGCAGGGCTTTCTGGCTACACCTTC.